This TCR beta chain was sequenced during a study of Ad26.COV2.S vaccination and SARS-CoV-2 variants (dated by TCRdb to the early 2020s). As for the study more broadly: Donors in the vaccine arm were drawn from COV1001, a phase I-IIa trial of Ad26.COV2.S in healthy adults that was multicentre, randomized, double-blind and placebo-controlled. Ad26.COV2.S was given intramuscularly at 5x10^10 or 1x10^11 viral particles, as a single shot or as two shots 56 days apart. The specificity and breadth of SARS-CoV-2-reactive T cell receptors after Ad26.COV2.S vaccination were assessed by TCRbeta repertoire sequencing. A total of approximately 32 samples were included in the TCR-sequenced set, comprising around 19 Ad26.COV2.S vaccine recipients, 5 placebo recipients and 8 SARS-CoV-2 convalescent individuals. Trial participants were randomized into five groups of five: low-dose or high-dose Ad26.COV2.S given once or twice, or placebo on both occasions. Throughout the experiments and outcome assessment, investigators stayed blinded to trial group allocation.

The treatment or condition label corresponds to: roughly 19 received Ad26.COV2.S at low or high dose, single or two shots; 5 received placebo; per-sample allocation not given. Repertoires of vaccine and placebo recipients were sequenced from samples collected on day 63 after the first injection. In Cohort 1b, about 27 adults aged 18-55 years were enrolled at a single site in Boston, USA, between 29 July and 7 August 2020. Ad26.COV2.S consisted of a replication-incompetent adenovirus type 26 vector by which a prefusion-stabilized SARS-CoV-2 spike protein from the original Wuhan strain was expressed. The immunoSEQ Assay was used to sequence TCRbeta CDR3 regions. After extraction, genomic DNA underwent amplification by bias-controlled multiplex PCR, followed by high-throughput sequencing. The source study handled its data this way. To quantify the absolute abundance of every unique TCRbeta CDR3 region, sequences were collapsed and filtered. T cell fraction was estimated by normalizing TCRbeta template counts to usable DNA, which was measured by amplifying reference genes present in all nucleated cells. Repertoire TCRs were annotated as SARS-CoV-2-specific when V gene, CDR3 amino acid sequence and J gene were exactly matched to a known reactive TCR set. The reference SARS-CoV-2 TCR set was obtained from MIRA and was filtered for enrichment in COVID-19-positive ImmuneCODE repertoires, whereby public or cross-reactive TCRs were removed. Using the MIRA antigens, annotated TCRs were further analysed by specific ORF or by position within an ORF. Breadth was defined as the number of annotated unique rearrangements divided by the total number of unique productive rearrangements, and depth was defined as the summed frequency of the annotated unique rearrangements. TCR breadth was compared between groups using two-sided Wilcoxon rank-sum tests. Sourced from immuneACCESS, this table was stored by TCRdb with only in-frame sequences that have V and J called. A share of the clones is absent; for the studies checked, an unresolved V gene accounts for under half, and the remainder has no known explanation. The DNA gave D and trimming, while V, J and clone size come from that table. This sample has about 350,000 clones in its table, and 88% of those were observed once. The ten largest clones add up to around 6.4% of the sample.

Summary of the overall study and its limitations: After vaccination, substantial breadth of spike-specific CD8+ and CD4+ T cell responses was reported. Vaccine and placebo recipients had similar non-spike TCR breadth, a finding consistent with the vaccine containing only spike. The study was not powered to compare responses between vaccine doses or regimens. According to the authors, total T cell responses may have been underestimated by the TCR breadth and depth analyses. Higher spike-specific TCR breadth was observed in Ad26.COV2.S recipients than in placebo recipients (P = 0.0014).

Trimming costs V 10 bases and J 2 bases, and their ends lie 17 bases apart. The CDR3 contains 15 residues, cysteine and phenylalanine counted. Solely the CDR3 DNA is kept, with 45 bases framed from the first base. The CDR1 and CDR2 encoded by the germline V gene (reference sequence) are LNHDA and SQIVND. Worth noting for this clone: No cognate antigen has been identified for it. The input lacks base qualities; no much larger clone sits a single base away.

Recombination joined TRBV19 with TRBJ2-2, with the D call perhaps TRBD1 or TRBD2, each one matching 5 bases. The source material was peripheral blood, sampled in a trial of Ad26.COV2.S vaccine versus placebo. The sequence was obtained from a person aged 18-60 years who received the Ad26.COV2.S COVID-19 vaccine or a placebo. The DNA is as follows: TGTGCCACTCACCCGGGACCGATAAACACCGGGGAGCTGTTTTTT. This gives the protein CATHPGPINTGELFF.